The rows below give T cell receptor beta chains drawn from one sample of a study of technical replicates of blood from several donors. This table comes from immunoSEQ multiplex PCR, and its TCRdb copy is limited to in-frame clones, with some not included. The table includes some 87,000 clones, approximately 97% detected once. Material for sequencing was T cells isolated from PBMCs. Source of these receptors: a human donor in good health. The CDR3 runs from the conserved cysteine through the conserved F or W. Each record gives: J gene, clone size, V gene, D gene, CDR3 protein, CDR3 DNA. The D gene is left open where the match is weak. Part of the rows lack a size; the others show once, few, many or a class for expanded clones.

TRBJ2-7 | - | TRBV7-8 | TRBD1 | CASSLVGQGYEQYF | TGTGCCAGCAGCTTAGTGGGACAGGGCTACGAGCAGTACTTC
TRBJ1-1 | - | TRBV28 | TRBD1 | CASSLDGQGRMNTEAFF | TGTGCCAGCAGTCTAGACGGACAGGGTAGAATGAACACTGAAGCTTTCTTT
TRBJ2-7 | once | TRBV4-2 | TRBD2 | CASSPSGSYEQYF | TGTGCCAGCAGCCCTAGCGGGAGCTACGAGCAGTACTTC
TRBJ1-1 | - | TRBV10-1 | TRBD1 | CASSERGDRFSTEAFF | TGCGCCAGCAGTGAGAGGGGGGACAGGTTCAGCACTGAAGCTTTCTTT
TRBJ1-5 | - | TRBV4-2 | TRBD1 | CASSQDGTANQPQHF | TGTGCCAGCAGCCAAGATGGGACAGCCAATCAGCCCCAGCATTTT
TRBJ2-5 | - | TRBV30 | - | CAWSVSETQYF | TGTGCCTGGAGTGTATCGGAGACCCAGTACTTC
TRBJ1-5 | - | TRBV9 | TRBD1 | CASSPIGQGPQHF | TGTGCCAGCAGCCCTATAGGACAGGGCCCCCAGCATTTT
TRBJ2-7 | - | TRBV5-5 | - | CASSLNRAGYEQYF | TGTGCCAGCAGCTTGAACAGGGCGGGCTACGAGCAGTACTTC
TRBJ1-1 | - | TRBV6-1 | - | CASSELQGLIGTEAFF | TGTGCCAGCAGTGAATTACAGGGACTAATTGGCACTGAAGCTTTCTTT
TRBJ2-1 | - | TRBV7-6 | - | CASSKIGGDEQFF | TGTGCCAGCAGTAAAATAGGGGGGGATGAGCAGTTCTTC
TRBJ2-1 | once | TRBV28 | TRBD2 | CASSSRRTSGRANEQFF | TGTGCCAGCAGCAGTCGCCGGACTAGCGGGAGGGCCAATGAGCAGTTCTTC
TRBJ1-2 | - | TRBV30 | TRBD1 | CAWRDLPDREEDGYTF | TGTGCCTGGAGGGATCTACCGGACAGGGAGGAGGATGGCTACACCTTC
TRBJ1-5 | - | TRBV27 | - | CASSSTYNQPQHF | TGTGCCAGCAGTTCGACATACAATCAGCCCCAGCATTTT
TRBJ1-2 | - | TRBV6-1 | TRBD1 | CASSEAGTGPYGYTF | TGTGCCAGCAGTGAAGCCGGGACAGGGCCCTATGGCTACACCTTC
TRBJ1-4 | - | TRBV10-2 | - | CASSESMGDLTTNEKLFF | TGCGCCAGCAGTGAGTCGATGGGAGATTTAACGACTAATGAAAAACTGTTTTTT
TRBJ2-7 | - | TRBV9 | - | CASSPTYRTPPDF | TGTGCCAGCAGCCCCACGTACAGGACCCCTCCCGACTTC
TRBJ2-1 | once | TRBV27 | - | CASSSDFYNEQFF | TGTGCCAGCAGTTCCGACTTCTACAATGAGCAGTTCTTC
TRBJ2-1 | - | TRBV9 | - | CASSVGSYNEQFF | TGTGCCAGCAGCGTAGGTAGCTACAATGAGCAGTTCTTC
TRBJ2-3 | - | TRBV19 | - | CASSTQGTDTQYF | TGTGCCAGTAGTACTCAGGGCACAGATACGCAGTATTTT
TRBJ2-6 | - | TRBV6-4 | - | CATSQGYYSGANVLTF | TGTGCCACCAGCCAGGGGTATTACTCTGGGGCCAACGTCCTGACTTTC
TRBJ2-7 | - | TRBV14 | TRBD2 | CASSLWASGTYEQYF | TGTGCCAGCAGCCTTTGGGCTAGCGGAACCTACGAGCAGTACTTC
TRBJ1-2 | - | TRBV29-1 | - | CSAQITGNGYTF | TGCAGCGCACAAATCACAGGGAATGGCTACACCTTC
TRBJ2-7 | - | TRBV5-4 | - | CASSLGHSYEQYF | TGTGCCAGCAGCTTGGGACACTCCTACGAGCAGTACTTC
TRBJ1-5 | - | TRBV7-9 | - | CASGGDGNQPQHF | TGTGCCAGCGGAGGGGACGGCAATCAGCCCCAGCATTTT
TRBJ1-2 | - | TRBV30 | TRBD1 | CAWSAGQGYGYTF | TGTGCCTGGAGTGCCGGACAGGGGTATGGCTACACCTTC
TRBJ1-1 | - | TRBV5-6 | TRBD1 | CASSLLTGRGNEAFF | TGTGCCAGCAGCCTATTGACAGGGCGAGGTAATGAAGCTTTCTTT
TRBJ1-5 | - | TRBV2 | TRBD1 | CASREGVESGGRQPQHF | TGTGCCAGCAGGGAGGGTGTCGAATCAGGGGGCCGACAGCCCCAGCATTTT
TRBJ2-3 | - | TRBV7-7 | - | CASSPERYTDTQYF | TGTGCTAGCAGCCCGGAGCGGTACACAGATACGCAGTATTTT
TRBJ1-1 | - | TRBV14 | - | CASRADRYGWTEAFF | TGTGCCAGCAGAGCCGACAGATATGGATGGACTGAAGCTTTCTTT
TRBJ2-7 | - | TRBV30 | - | CAWSLDFAYEQYF | TGTGCCTGGAGTTTGGACTTCGCTTACGAGCAGTACTTC